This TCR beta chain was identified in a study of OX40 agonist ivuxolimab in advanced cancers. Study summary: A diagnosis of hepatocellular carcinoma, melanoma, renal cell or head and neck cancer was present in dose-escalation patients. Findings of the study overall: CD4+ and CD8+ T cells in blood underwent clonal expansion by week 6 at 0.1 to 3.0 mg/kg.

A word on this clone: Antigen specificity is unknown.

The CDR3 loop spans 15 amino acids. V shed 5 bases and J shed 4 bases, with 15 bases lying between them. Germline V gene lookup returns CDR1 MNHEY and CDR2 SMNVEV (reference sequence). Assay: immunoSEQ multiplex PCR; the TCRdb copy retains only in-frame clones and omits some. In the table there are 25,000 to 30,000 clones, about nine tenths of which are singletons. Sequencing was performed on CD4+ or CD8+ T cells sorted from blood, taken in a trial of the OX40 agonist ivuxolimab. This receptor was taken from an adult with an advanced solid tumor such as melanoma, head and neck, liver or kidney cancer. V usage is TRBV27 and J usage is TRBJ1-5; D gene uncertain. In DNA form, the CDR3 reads TGTGCCAGCAGTAAAAGGGCCGGTGGTAATCAGCCCCAGCATTTT. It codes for CASSKRAGGNQPQHF.